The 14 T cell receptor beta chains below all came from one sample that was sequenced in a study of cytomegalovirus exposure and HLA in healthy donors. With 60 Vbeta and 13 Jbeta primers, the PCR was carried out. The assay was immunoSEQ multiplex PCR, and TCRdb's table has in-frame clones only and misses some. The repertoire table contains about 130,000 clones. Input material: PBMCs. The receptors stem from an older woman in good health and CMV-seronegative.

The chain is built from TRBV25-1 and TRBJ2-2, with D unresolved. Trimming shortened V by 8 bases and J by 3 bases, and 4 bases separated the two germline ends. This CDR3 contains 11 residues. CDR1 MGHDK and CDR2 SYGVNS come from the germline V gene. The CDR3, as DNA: TGTGCCAGCTCTTACACCGGGGAGCTGTTTTTT. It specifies CASSYTGELFF.

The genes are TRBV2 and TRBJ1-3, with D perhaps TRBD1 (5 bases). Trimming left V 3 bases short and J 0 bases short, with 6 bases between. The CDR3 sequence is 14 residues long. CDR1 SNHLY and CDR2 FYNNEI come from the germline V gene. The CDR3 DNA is TGTGCCAGCAGTGAGGGGGGCTCTGGAAACACCATATATTTT. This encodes CASSEGGSGNTIYF.

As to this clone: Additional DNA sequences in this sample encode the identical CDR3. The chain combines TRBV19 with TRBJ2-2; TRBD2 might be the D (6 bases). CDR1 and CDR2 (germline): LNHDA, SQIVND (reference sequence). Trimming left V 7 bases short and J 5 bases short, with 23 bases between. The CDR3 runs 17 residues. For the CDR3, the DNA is TGTGCCAGTAACCCTTACGGCGGGGCACCCTTTACCGGGGAGCTGTTTTTT. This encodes CASNPYGGAPFTGELFF.

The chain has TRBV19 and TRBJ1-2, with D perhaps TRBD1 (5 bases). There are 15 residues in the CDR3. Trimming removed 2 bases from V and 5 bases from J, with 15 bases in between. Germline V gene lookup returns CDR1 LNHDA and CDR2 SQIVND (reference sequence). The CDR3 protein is CASSILGGTQYGYTF. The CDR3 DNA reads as TGTGCCAGTAGTATATTGGGGGGGACCCAATATGGCTACACCTTC.

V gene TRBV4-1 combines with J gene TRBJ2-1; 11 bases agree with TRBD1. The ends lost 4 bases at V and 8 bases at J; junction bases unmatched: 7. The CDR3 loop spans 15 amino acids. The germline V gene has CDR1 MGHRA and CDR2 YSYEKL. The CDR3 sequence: CASSPGTGGRYEQFF. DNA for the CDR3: TGCGCCAGCAGCCCGGGGACAGGGGGTCGGTATGAGCAGTTCTTC.

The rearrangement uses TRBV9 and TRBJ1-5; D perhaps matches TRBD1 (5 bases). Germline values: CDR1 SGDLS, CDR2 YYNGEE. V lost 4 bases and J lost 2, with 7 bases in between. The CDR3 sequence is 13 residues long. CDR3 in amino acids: CASSWGGNQPQHF. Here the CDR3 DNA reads TGTGCCAGCAGCTGGGGGGGCAATCAGCCCCAGCATTTT.

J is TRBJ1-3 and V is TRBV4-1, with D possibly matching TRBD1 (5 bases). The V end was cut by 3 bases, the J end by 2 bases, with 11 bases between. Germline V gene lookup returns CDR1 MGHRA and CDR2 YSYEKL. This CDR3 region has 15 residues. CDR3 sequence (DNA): TGCGCCAGCAGCCATCAGGGTCTTGCTGGAAACACCATATATTTT. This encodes CASSHQGLAGNTIYF.

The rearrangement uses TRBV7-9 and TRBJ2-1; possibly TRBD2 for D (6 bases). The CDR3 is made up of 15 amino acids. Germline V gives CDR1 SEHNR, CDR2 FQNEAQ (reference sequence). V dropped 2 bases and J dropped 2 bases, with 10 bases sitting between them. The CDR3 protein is CASSLPGSAYNEQFF. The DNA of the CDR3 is TGTGCCAGCAGCTTACCCGGGAGCGCCTACAATGAGCAGTTCTTC.

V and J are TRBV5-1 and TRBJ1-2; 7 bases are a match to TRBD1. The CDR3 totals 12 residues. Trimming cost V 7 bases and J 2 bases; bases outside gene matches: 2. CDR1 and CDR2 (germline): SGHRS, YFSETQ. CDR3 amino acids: CASSGGNYGYTF. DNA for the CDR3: TGCGCCAGCTCAGGGGGGAACTATGGCTACACCTTC.

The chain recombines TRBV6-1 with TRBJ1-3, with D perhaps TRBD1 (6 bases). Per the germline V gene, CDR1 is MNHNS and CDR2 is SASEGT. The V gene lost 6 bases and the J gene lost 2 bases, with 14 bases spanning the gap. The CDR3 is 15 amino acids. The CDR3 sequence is CASSRTGPAGNTIYF. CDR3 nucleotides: TGTGCCAGCAGCCGAACAGGGCCGGCTGGAAACACCATATATTTT.

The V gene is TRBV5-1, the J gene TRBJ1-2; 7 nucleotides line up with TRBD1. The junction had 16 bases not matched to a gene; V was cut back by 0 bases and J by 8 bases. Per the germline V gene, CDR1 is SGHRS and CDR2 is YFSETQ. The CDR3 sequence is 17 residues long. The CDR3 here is CASSLEGAGANYGGYTF. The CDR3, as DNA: TGCGCCAGCAGCTTGGAGGGGGCAGGAGCTAACTATGGCGGCTACACCTTC.

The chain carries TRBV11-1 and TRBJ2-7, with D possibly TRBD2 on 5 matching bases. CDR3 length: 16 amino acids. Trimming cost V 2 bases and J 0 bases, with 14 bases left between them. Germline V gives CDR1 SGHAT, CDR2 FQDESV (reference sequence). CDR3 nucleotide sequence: TGTGCCAGCAGCTTACGAGCGGCAGCCCGCTCCTACGAGCAGTACTTC. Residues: CASSLRAAARSYEQYF.

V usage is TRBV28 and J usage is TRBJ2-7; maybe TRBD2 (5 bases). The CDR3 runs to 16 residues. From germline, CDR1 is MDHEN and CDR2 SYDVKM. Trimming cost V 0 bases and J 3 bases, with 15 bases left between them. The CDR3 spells CASSLWGGGTYYEQYF. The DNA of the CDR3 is TGTGCCAGCAGTTTATGGGGCGGAGGAACGTACTACGAGCAGTACTTC.

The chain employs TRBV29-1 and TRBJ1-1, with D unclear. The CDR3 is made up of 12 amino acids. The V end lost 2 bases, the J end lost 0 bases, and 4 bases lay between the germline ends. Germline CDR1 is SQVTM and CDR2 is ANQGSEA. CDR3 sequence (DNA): TGCAGCGTTGAACAGATGAACACTGAAGCTTTCTTT. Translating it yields CSVEQMNTEAFF.